These 17 T cell receptor beta chains were sequenced from one sample in a study of blood T cells in healthy people across ages. The use of a sample-barcoded 5' primer and a J-beta primer mix characterized a second PCR of about 6 to 11 cycles. MiXCR, run by TCRdb on the 5' RACE reads, gives a single entry per CDR3 protein. The data show about 760,000 distinct CDR3 sequences, roughly 25% seen once. These records were also assigned to another study, of T cells of mothers and their children.

Sequenced input: blood. The receptors were sampled from a boy younger than 18 in good health.

In this sample, this clonotype turned up a few times. The genes are TRBV20-1 and TRBJ2-5; 8 bases map to TRBD1. CDR3 length: 17 residues. CDR1 and CDR2 from the germline V gene are DFQATT and SNEGSKA (reference sequence). Losses at the gene ends were 6 bases for V and 2 bases for J; bases not matched to a gene: 17. The CDR3 protein is CSARGRGSAREQETQYF. For the CDR3, the DNA is TGCAGTGCCAGGGGGCGCGGATCGGCCCGGGAACAAGAGACCCAGTACTTC.

Only a few counts were recorded for this clonotype. The chain employs TRBV29-1 and TRBJ2-1; no definite D call. Germline V gives CDR1 SQVTM, CDR2 ANQGSEA. The germline V and J ends were trimmed by 4 bases and 0 bases, with 13 bases remaining between them. The CDR3 loop spans 15 amino acids. This CDR3 is CSVATVGGSYNEQFF. The CDR3 DNA follows: TGCAGCGTTGCAACGGTCGGCGGCTCCTACAATGAGCAGTTCTTC.

This sequence joins TRBV7-2 and TRBJ2-7, with D perhaps TRBD1 (6 bases). The germline CDR1 and CDR2 sequences are SGHTA and FQGNSA. V was shortened by 2 bases and J by 6 bases, with 11 bases between the two germline ends. This CDR3 spans 13 amino acids. The CDR3 DNA reads as TGTGCCAGCAGCTTATTACAGGGCCGCGAGCAGTACTTC. Amino acids: CASSLLQGREQYF.

This clonotype was seen only once. The chain recombines TRBV7-2 with TRBJ2-5, with TRBD2 matching 13 bases. In germline, CDR1 is SGHTA, CDR2 FQGNSA. J was trimmed by 6 bases and V by 1 base; bases with no gene match: 8. This CDR3 spans 17 amino acids. The CDR3 nucleotides read TGTGCCAGCAGCTTAGGACTAGCGGGAGGCAGGGGAAAGACCCAGTACTTC. It translates to CASSLGLAGGRGKTQYF.

The chain is built from TRBV7-6 and TRBJ1-6, with a possible D match to TRBD1 (5 bases). The CDR3 consists of 13 residues. The V end lost 5 bases, the J end lost 8 bases, and 10 bases lay between the germline ends. Germline lookup yields CDR1 SGHVS and CDR2 FNYEAQ. CDR3 nucleotide sequence: TGTGCCAGCAGCCCTGGGGGGGATTCACCCCTCCACTTT. Its translation: CASSPGGDSPLHF.

The chain employs TRBV5-6 and TRBJ2-1, with TRBD2 identical over 8 bases. The assigned J gene may be wrong: the sequence end matches TRBJ2-5 better. CDR1 and CDR2 from the germline V gene are SGHDT and YYEEEE. CDR3 length: 14 amino acids. The CDR3 reads CASSLSSGRAYQYF. DNA for the CDR3: TGTGCCAGCAGCTTGTCAAGCGGGAGAGCTTACCAGTACTTC.

There are a few counts of this clonotype. The genes are TRBV20-1 and TRBJ2-7, with TRBD2 identical over 9 bases. TRBJ2-1 matches the DNA end more closely, so the J call is doubtful. This CDR3 has 12 residues. Germline V CDR1 and CDR2: DFQATT, SNEGSKA (reference sequence). Written as DNA, the CDR3 is TGCAGTGCAGGACTAGCGAGCGATGAGCAGTTCTTC. Translation gives CSAGLASDEQFF.

This clonotype showed up just a few times. CDR3 protein: CASSGQSASGNNEQFF. CDR3 nucleotides: TGTGCCAGCAGTGGCCAATCGGCTAGCGGTAACAATGAGCAGTTCTTC. The chain uses TRBV27 and TRBJ2-5; 7 bases match TRBD2. The end of the DNA fits TRBJ2-1 better, so the J call may be wrong. CDR1 is MNHEY, CDR2 SMNVEV, per germline (reference sequence). This CDR3 spans 16 amino acids.

A few counts support this clonotype. V usage is TRBV20-1 and J usage is TRBJ2-5; 7 bases are shared with TRBD2. Trimming removed 0 bases from V and 11 bases from J; junction bases left unmatched: 18. The CDR3 runs 16 residues. Germline values: CDR1 DFQATT, CDR2 SNEGSKA (reference sequence). DNA for the CDR3: TGCAGTGCTAGAGATCTCGGGCAGCTGGTGGGGGGGGAGCAGTACTTC. Residues: CSARDLGQLVGGEQYF.

This clonotype was observed a few times. The chain carries TRBV4-3 and TRBJ1-4; no definite D call. The CDR3 runs to 14 residues. In germline, CDR1 is LGHNA, CDR2 YSLEER. V gave up 4 bases and J gave up 6 bases, with 12 bases separating them. The CDR3 is CASSLDGSYEKLFF. The CDR3 DNA reads TGCGCCAGCAGCCTGGACGGGAGTTATGAAAAACTGTTTTTT.

The chain has TRBV4-3 and TRBJ2-7; D gene unclear. V was shortened by 1 base and J by 0 bases, with 10 bases between the two germline ends. Germline V gene lookup returns CDR1 LGHNA and CDR2 YSLEER. CDR3 length: 15 amino acids. The CDR3 region is CASSQAADHSYEQYF. The CDR3 DNA reads as TGCGCCAGCAGCCAAGCGGCAGACCACTCCTACGAGCAGTACTTC.

This clonotype was counted only a few times. The chain couples TRBV10-3 to TRBJ2-5; D uncertain. The CDR3 extends over 13 amino acids. V lost 2 bases and J lost 1, with 5 bases in between. CDR1 is ENHRY, CDR2 SYGVKD, per germline. The CDR3 bases are TGTGCCATCAGTGAGGTGGGCCAAGAGACCCAGTACTTC. Amino acid sequence: CAISEVGQETQYF.

The chain recombines TRBV4-3 with TRBJ1-1, with D possibly being TRBD1 (5 bases). CDR1 and CDR2 (germline): LGHNA, YSLEER. V was pared by 3 bases and J by 3 bases, with 32 bases between. CDR3 length equals 21 residues. The CDR3 DNA reads as TGCGCCAGCAGCCACTTCTTTTCGGGGGGTGGGAGGGGAAGGCTCGACACTGAAGCTTTCTTT. It specifies CASSHFFSGGGRGRLDTEAFF.

The genes are TRBV5-5 and TRBJ2-3; D gene uncertain. The CDR3 consists of 13 residues. Germline-derived CDR1 and CDR2 are SGHKS and YYEKEE (reference sequence). V lost 4 bases and J lost 0, with 6 bases in between. The CDR3 reads CASSPYSTDTQYF. The CDR3, as DNA: TGTGCCAGCAGCCCATACAGCACAGATACGCAGTATTTT.

There are a few counts of this clonotype. The V call is TRBV5-1, the J call TRBJ2-5; D uncertain. V was pared by 3 bases and J by 5 bases, with 8 bases between. Germline CDR1 reads SGHRS; CDR2 reads YFSETQ. The CDR3 runs to 12 residues. The CDR3 region is CASSYYSETQYF. For the CDR3, the DNA is TGCGCCAGCAGCTACTATTCGGAGACCCAGTACTTC. Combining the CDR3 with reference TRBV5-1 and TRBJ2-5 gives the whole variable domain KAGVTQTPRYLIKTRGQQVTLSCSPISGHRSVSWYQQTPGQGLQFLFEYFSETQRNKGNFPGRFSGRQFSNSRSEMNVSTLELGDSALYLCASSYYSETQYFGPGTRLLVL.

This clonotype appeared a few times. This sequence joins TRBV3-1 and TRBJ1-5; D possibly corresponds to TRBD1 (5 bases). Trimming cost V 1 base and J 4 bases, with 11 bases left between them. Germline V gene data show CDR1 as LGHDT and CDR2 as YNNKEL (reference sequence). The CDR3 is 15 amino acids. CDR3 amino acids: CASSQGKGYNQPQHF. CDR3 nucleotides: TGTGCCAGCAGCCAAGGCAAGGGGTATAATCAGCCCCAGCATTTT.

This clonotype was counted a few times. V usage is TRBV2 and J usage is TRBJ2-5; 14 positions match TRBD2. The DNA matches TRBJ2-1 better at its end, which makes the J call doubtful. The CDR3 is 15 residues long. In germline, CDR1 is SNHLY, CDR2 FYNNEI. As DNA, the CDR3 is TGTGCCAGCAGGAGACTAGCGGGAGGGCCGGGAGAGCAGTTCTTC. This translates into CASRRLAGGPGEQFF.